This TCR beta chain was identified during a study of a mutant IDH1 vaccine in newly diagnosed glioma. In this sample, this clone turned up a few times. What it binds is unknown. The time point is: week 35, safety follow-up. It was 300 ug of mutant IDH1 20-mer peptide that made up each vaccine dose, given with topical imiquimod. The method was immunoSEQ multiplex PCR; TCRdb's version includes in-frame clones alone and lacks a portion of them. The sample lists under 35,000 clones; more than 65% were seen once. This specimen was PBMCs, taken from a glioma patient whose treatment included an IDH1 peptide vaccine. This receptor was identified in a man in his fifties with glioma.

CDR3 sequence (DNA): TGTGCCAGCAGCCTTGACAGGGGTTGGGCAGATACGCAGTATTTT. It yields the protein CASSLDRGWADTQYF. This sequence joins TRBV28 and TRBJ2-3; TRBD1 matches 8 bases. Germline V CDR1 and CDR2: MDHEN, SYDVKM. The CDR3 covers 15 residues. V shed 6 bases, J shed 4 bases, and the junction held 9 bases outside the gene matches.